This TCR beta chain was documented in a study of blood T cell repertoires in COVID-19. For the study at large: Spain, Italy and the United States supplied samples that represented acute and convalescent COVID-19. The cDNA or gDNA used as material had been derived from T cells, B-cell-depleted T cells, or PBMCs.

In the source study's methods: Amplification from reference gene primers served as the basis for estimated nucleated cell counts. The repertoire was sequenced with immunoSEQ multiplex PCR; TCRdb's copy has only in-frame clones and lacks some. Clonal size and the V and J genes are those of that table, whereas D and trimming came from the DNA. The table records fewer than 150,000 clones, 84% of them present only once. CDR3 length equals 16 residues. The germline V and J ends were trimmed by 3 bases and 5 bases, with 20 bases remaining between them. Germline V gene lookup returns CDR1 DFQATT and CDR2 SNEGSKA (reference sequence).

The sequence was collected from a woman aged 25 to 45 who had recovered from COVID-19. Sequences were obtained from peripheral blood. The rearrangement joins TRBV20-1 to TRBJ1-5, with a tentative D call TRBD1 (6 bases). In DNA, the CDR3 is TGCAGTGCTAGTAATTTTCAGGGGTTTGGGGATCAGCCCCAGCATTTT. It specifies CSASNFQGFGDQPQHF.